These T cell receptor beta chains were read from a single sample in a study of identical twins. TCRdb redid the calling of the 5' RACE reads with MiXCR, one entry per CDR3 protein. The sample shows about 290,000 distinct CDR3 sequences, 8.5% to 9.5% of them seen only once. The data were also submitted as part of a second study, on yellow fever vaccine responses in identical twins.

Sequencing was carried out using CD8+ T cells sorted from blood. Receptor source: a woman aged 18-29 years in good health. Both conserved end residues are part of each CDR3. A D gene is named only where the DNA matches it firmly. Size is stated for part of the rows, as once, few or many counts, or as a class when the clone is expanded.

size,J,D,V,DNA,CDR3
.,TRBJ2-1,TRBD2,TRBV3-1,TGTGCCAGCAGCCAAGTCGGGGGGGTGAATGAGCAGTTCTTC,CASSQVGGVNEQFF
many,TRBJ2-1,TRBD1,TRBV20-1,TGCAGTGCTAGGGACAGGGGAGGCAATGAGCAGTTCTTC,CSARDRGGNEQFF
.,TRBJ2-7,.,TRBV5-1,TGCGCCAGCAGCTTAGTAGACGACTACGAGCAGTACTTC,CASSLVDDYEQYF
many,TRBJ2-1,TRBD2,TRBV3-1,TGTGCCAGCAGCCCCGGACTAGCGGGAAATGTTCAGTTCTTC,CASSPGLAGNVQFF
.,TRBJ2-5,.,TRBV7-9,TGTGCCAGCAGCCCAGCGCGGCTAGCGTCGGAGACCCAGTACTTC,CASSPARLASETQYF
.,TRBJ1-1,TRBD1,TRBV11-2,TGTGCCAGCAGCTTAGCCATCCCGACAGGGCAGGCTTTCTTT,CASSLAIPTGQAFF
many,TRBJ2-1,TRBD2,TRBV7-9,TGTGCCAGCAGCTCCATCCAACTAGCGGGCTACAATGAGCAGTTCTTC,CASSSIQLAGYNEQFF
many,TRBJ2-7,TRBD2,TRBV12-3/TRBV12-4,TGTGCCAGCACTCTGACTAGCCGCTCCTACGAGCAGTACTTC,CASTLTSRSYEQYF
many,TRBJ2-7,.,TRBV3-1,TGTGCCAGCAGCCAAGGGCCGGACTATCCCTACGAGCAGTACTTC,CASSQGPDYPYEQYF
.,TRBJ1-2,.,TRBV25-1,TGTGCCAGCAGTGAGTCTATTAGAGGCTACACCTTC,CASSESIRGYTF
few,TRBJ2-5,TRBD1,TRBV29-1,TGCAGCGTTGAAGATCACAGGACAGGGGGCAGTAGGGAGACCCAGTACTTC,CSVEDHRTGGSRETQYF
many,TRBJ2-6,TRBD1,TRBV5-6,TGTGCCAGCAGCTTGGTCGGACAGGGAGCTTCTGGGGCCAACGTCCTGACTTTC,CASSLVGQGASGANVLTF
many,TRBJ1-3,.,TRBV20-1,TGCAGTCTGGCCTCTGGAAACACCATATATTTT,CSLASGNTIYF
.,TRBJ1-2,.,TRBV2,TGTGCCAGCAGTCCCGCGGGTGGGTTTTATGGCTACACCTTC,CASSPAGGFYGYTF
.,TRBJ1-5,TRBD1,TRBV11-3,TGTGCCAGCAGCCCCGGGGGGGACAGGAATCAGCCCCAGCATTTT,CASSPGGDRNQPQHF
few,TRBJ2-7,TRBD2,TRBV20-1,TGCAGTGCTAGAGATACGGCTAGCGGGACTCCCAACGAGCAGTACTTC,CSARDTASGTPNEQYF
many,TRBJ2-2,.,TRBV25-1,TGTGCCAGCAGGGACAGAGACACCGGGGAGCTGTTTTTT,CASRDRDTGELFF
.,TRBJ2-1,.,TRBV6-2/TRBV6-3,TGTGCCAGCACCAAAGGTCGGGTCTCTAGCAACTTGTACTCCTACAATGAGCAGTTCTTC,CASTKGRVSSNLYSYNEQFF
few,TRBJ2-7,.,TRBV14,TGTGCCAGCAGCCAAGGTTTTTCAGGGAGGTATAGTTACGAGCAGTACTTC,CASSQGFSGRYSYEQYF
many,TRBJ2-7,.,TRBV10-3,TGTGCCATCAGTGAGTCGGGACACGACCCGACCTACGAGCAGTACTTC,CAISESGHDPTYEQYF
.,TRBJ2-2,TRBD1,TRBV7-6,TGTGCCAGCAGTTATCCACAGGGGGACACCGGGGAGCTGTTTTTT,CASSYPQGDTGELFF
few,TRBJ2-7,.,TRBV7-9,TGTGCCAGCAGCTTAATTTCTGACGAAATTTACGAGCAGTACTTC,CASSLISDEIYEQYF
many,TRBJ2-3,.,TRBV6-5,TGTGCCAGCAGTTACTCGGGGCCAAGGGACGAGTATTTT,CASSYSGPRDEYF
few,TRBJ1-1,.,TRBV5-1,TGCGCCAGCAGCTTGGAGGGCTCGAACACTGAAGCTTTCTTT,CASSLEGSNTEAFF
.,TRBJ2-7,.,TRBV24-1,TGTGCCACCAGTGATCTCCAGGCCAACGAGCAGTACTTC,CATSDLQANEQYF
few,TRBJ2-7,TRBD1,TRBV4-3,TGCGCCAGCAGCCAAGAAGGGGCCGGGACAGGGGTCTTCGAGCAGTACTTC,CASSQEGAGTGVFEQYF
many,TRBJ2-5,.,TRBV21-1,TGTGCCAGCCCCAGGGGGGGAATGGAGACCCAGTACTTC,CASPRGGMETQYF
many,TRBJ2-7,TRBD2,TRBV10-3,TGTGCCACCCAGCTAGCGGGAGAACCATCGCAGTACTTC,CATQLAGEPSQYF
many,TRBJ2-1,TRBD2,TRBV14,TGTGCCAGCAGCCCCCAACGGGAGGGCCCCCCTGGAGAGCAGTTCTTC,CASSPQREGPPGEQFF
few,TRBJ2-1,.,TRBV20-1,TGCAGTGCTAGAGCCGGTGCGGGTAGGGGGAATGAGCAGTTCTTC,CSARAGAGRGNEQFF
few,TRBJ2-1,.,TRBV5-1,TGCGCCAGCAACCTCGAAGTGGGGTCCTACAATGAGCAGTTCTTC,CASNLEVGSYNEQFF
many,TRBJ1-5,.,TRBV10-2,TGCGCCAGCAGTGAGTCGGGCCCGAATCAGCCCCAGCATTTT,CASSESGPNQPQHF
few,TRBJ1-5,.,TRBV27,TGTGCCAGCAGTTTCCGCGGCCCGCATCAGCCCCAGCATTTT,CASSFRGPHQPQHF
.,TRBJ1-2,.,TRBV20-1,TGCAGTGCTCGGACTTGGGGGCCTCAAGGCTACACCTTC,CSARTWGPQGYTF
.,TRBJ1-2,TRBD1,TRBV12-5,TGTGCTAGTGGTCCCACACGCAGGGACAGGGATTATGGCTACACCTTC,CASGPTRRDRDYGYTF
many,TRBJ2-7,TRBD2,TRBV12-3/TRBV12-4,TGTGCCAGCACCCCGGGAGGGCCCTACGAGCAGTACTTC,CASTPGGPYEQYF
.,TRBJ2-3,.,TRBV20-1,TGCAGTGCTAGCGCGGATTTCACAGATACGCAGTATTTT,CSASADFTDTQYF
few,TRBJ2-1,.,TRBV27,TGTGCCAGCAGTTTATCGTTTGGTACCTACAATGAGCAGTTCTTC,CASSLSFGTYNEQFF
.,TRBJ2-7,.,TRBV29-1,TGCAGCGCCCAACCTCGGGGCTCCTACGAGCAGTACTTC,CSAQPRGSYEQYF
many,TRBJ2-7,TRBD1,TRBV6-2/TRBV6-3,TGTGCCAGCAGTTACGGACAGGGGAGCGAGCAGTACTTC,CASSYGQGSEQYF
.,TRBJ2-5,.,TRBV4-3,TGCGCCAGCAGCCACTACCTAGGGTCCGAAGAGACCCAGTACTTC,CASSHYLGSEETQYF
.,TRBJ1-1,TRBD1,TRBV5-1,TGCGCCAGCAGCTTGGAGGCGGGGACAGGTTTGAACACTGAAGCTTTCTTT,CASSLEAGTGLNTEAFF
many,TRBJ2-1,.,TRBV4-1,TGCGCCAGCAGCCATAGCGTGGGGCTCGGTGAGCAGTTCTTC,CASSHSVGLGEQFF
.,TRBJ2-5,.,TRBV7-8,TGTGCCAGCAGAACCGGGACCCAAGTTAGAGAGACCCAGTACTTC,CASRTGTQVRETQYF
few,TRBJ2-2,TRBD2,TRBV4-2,TGTGCCAGCGGGTTAGCGGGGGCGGCGAACACCGGGGAGCTGTTTTTT,CASGLAGAANTGELFF
.,TRBJ2-3,.,TRBV6-1,TGTGCCAGCAGTGAACATAGCACAGATACGCAGTATTTT,CASSEHSTDTQYF
.,TRBJ2-5,TRBD2,TRBV29-1,TGCAGCGTTGAAGATGGCAGGGAGGGAGAGACCCAGTACTTC,CSVEDGREGETQYF
many,TRBJ2-7,TRBD1,TRBV20-1,TGCAGTGCTTTGGACAGGACCACCTACGAGCAGTACTTC,CSALDRTTYEQYF
.,TRBJ2-4,TRBD1,TRBV11-2,TGTGCCAGCAGCCCCGGACAGGATCGTGTAGCCAAAAACATTCAGTACTTC,CASSPGQDRVAKNIQYF
few,TRBJ2-7,TRBD1,TRBV4-3,TGCGCCAGCAGCACCTCGGACAGGGAACACGAGCAGTACTTC,CASSTSDREHEQYF
.,TRBJ2-1,TRBD2,TRBV11-3,TGTGCCAGCAGCTCGGCGATGGGACTAGCTCTTGAGCAGTTCTTC,CASSSAMGLALEQFF
many,TRBJ2-1,TRBD2,TRBV4-1,TGCGCCAGCAGCCAAGGGACTAGCCCCGCGTTCTTC,CASSQGTSPAFF
many,TRBJ2-1,.,TRBV4-2,TGTGCCAGCAGCCAAGAAAGTGAGCAGTTCTTC,CASSQESEQFF
.,TRBJ2-5,.,TRBV7-9,TGTGCCAGCACCCCAAGGACGGACCAAGAGACCCAGTACTTC,CASTPRTDQETQYF